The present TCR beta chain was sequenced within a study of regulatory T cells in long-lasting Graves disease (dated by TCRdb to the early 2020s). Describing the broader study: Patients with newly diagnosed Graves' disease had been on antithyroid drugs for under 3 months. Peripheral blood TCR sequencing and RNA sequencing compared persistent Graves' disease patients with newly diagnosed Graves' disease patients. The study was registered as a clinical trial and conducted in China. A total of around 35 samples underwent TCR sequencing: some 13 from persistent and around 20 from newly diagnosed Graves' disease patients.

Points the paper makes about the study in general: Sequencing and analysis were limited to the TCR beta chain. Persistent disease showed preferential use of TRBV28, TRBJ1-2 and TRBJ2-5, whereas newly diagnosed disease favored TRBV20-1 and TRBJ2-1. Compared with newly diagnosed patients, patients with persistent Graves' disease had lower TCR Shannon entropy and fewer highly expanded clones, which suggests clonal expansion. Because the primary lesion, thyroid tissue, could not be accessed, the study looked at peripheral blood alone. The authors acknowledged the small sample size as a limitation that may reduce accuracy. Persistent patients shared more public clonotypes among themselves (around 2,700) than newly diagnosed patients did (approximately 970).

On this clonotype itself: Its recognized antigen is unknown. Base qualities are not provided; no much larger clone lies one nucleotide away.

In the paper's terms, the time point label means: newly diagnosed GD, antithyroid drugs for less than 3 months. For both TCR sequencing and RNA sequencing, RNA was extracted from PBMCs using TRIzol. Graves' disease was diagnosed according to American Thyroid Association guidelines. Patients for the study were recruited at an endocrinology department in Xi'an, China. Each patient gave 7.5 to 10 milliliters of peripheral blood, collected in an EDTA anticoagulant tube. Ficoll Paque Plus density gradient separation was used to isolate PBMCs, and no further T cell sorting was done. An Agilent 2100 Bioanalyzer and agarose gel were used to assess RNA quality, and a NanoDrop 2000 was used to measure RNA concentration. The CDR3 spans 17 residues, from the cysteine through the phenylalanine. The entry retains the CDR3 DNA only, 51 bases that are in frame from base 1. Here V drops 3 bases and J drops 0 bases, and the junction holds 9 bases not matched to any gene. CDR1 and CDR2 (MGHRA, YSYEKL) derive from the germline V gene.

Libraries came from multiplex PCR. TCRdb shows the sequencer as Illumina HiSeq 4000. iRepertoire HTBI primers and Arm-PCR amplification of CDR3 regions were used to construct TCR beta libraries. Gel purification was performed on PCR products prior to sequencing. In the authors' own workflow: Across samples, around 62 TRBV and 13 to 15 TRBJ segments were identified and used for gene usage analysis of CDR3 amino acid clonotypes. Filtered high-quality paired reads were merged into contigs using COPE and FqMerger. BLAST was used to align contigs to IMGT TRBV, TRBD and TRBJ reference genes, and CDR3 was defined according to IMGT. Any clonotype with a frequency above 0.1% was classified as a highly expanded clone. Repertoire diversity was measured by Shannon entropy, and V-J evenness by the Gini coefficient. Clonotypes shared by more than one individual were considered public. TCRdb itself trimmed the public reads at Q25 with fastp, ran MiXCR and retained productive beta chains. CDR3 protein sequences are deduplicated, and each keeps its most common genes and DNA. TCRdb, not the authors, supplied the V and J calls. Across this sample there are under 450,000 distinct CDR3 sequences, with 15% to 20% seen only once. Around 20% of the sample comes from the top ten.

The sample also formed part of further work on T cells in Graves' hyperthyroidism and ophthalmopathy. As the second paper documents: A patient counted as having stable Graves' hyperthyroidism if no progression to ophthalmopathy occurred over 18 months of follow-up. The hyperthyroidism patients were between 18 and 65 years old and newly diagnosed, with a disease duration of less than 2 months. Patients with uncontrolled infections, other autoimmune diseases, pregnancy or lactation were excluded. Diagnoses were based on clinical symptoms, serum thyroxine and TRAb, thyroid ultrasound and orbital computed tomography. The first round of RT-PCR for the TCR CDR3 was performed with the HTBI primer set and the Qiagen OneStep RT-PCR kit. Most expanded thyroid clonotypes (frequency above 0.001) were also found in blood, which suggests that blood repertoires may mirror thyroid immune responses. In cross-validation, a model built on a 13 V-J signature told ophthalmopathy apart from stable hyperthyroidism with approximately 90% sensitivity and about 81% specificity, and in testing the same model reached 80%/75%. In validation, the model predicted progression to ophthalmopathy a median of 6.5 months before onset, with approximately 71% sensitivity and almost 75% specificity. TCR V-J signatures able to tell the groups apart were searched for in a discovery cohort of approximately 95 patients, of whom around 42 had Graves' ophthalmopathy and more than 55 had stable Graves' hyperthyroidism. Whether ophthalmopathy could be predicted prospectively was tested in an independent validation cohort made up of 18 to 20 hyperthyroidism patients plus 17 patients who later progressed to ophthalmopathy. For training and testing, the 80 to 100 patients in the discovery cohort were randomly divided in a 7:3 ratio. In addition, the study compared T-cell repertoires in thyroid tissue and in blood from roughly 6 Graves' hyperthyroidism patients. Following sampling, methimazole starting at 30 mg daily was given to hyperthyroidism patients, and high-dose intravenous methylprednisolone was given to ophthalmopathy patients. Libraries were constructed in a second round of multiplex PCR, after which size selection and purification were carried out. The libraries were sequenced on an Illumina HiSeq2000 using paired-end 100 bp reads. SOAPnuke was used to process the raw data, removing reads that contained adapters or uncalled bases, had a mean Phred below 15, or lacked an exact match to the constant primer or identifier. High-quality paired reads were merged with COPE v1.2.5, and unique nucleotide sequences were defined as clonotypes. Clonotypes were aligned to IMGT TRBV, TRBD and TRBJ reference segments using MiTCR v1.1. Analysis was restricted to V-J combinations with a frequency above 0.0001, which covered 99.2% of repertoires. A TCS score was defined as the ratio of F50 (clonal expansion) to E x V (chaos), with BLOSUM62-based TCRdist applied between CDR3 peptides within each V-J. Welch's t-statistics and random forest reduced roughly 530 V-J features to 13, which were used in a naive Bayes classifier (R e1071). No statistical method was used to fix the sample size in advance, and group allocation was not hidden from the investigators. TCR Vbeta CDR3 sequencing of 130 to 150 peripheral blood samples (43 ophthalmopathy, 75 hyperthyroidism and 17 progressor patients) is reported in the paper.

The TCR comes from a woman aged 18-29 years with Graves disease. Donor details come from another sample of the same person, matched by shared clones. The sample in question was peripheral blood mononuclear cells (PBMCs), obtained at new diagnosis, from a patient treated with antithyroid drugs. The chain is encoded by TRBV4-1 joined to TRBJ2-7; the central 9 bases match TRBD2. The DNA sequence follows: TGCGCCAGCAGCCAGATCCGATTAGCGGGAGTCTCCTACGAGCAGTACTTC. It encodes CASSQIRLAGVSYEQYF.